The rows below give T cell receptor beta chains drawn from one sample of a study of patients and donors after allogeneic stem cell transplantation. TCRdb itself ran the RT-PCR reads through MiXCR, one entry per CDR3 protein. The sample includes roughly 200,000 distinct CDR3 sequences, roughly two fifths of them seen just once. Sequencing was performed on blood, either unsorted or a sorted T cell fraction (not recorded which). These receptors were obtained from a human donor who was either an allogeneic HSCT recipient or a stem cell or donor lymphocyte infusion donor (not recorded which). It is not recorded whose cells these are; they may come from a transplant donor. The CDR3 runs from the conserved cysteine through the conserved F or W. D genes are given only for firm matches. The size of a clone is reported for some rows only, either as once, few or many, or as a class for expanded clones.

. TRBJ2-1 TRBD2 TRBV7-3 TGTGCCAGCAGCTTAACAAGGACTAGCAATCAGCAGTTCTTC CASSLTRTSNQQFF
. TRBJ1-4 . TRBV20-1 TGCAGTGCTACATCCGGGGGTGAAAAACTGTTTTTT CSATSGGEKLFF
. TRBJ2-2 . TRBV7-3 TGTGCCAGCACCCACAAGGGGGGGTACACCGGGGAGCTGTTTTTT CASTHKGGYTGELFF
. TRBJ1-4 . TRBV18 TGTGCCAGCTCACCACCTCGGACAGCAACTAATGAAAAACTGTTTTTT CASSPPRTATNEKLFF
. TRBJ1-4 . TRBV7-2 TGTGCCAGCAGCTTAGAGGGGATCCCAGTCAGCCGTGAAAAACTGTTTTTT CASSLEGIPVSREKLFF
few TRBJ1-1 . TRBV10-2 TGCGCCAGCAGTGATAGGGAGGTCTCGGAAGCTTTCTTT CASSDREVSEAFF
few TRBJ1-1 . TRBV12-3/TRBV12-4 TGTGCCAGCAGTCCAGGGAGCGCGAACACTGAAGCTTTCTTT CASSPGSANTEAFF
. TRBJ2-7 . TRBV5-1 TGCGCCAGCAGCTTGGGTATTACAGGATCCGAGCAGTACTTC CASSLGITGSEQYF
few TRBJ1-5 . TRBV5-1 TGCGCCAGCAGCGGAGGGTCAGGTCAGCCCCAGCATTTT CASSGGSGQPQHF
many TRBJ1-6 . TRBV12-3/TRBV12-4 TGTGCCAGCAGTTTCGGTGAGGGTTCTTCACCCCTCCACTTT CASSFGEGSSPLHF
few TRBJ1-2 . TRBV4-1 TGCGCCAGCAGCCAAGGGCTTAGAGAATACTACTATGGCTACACCTTC CASSQGLREYYYGYTF
. TRBJ2-6 . TRBV7-6 TGTGCCAGCAGCACGGCCGTGGCCGGCGTCCTGACTTTC CASSTAVAGVLTF
. TRBJ1-2 . TRBV6-5 TGTGCCAGCAGCCTCAAACGACGAGGGGCTCTAGACTATGGCTACACCTTC CASSLKRRGALDYGYTF
. TRBJ1-6 . TRBV4-2 TGTGCCAGCAGCCAAGAGGGAGTAGGGCCCAATTCACCCCTCCACTTT CASSQEGVGPNSPLHF
once TRBJ2-1 TRBD1 TRBV5-1 TGCGCCAGCAGCTCATTTTACAGGGGGAGCTCCTACAATGAGCAGTTCTTC CASSSFYRGSSYNEQFF
. TRBJ2-7 TRBD1 TRBV20-1 TGCAGTGGACCATCCGGGACAGGGGAGACCTACGAGCAGTACTTC CSGPSGTGETYEQYF
few TRBJ1-2 . TRBV12-3/TRBV12-4 TGTGCCAGCAGTTTTCAGGAGTACTATGGCTACACCTTC CASSFQEYYGYTF
. TRBJ2-3 . TRBV5-6 TGTGCCAGCAGCTTGCACGGAGGTACACTAGATACGCAGTATTTT CASSLHGGTLDTQYF
many TRBJ1-1 TRBD1 TRBV12-3/TRBV12-4 TGTGCCAGCAGTTCGGGACAGGGGAACACTGAAGCTTTCTTT CASSSGQGNTEAFF
once TRBJ2-2 . TRBV7-3 TGTGCCAGCAGCTTCGGGTACACCGGGGAGCTGTTTTTT CASSFGYTGELFF
. TRBJ2-7 . TRBV28 TGTGCCAGCAGTTTATCCCTGAGGACAGACGAGCAGTACTTC CASSLSLRTDEQYF
. TRBJ1-6 . TRBV25-1 TGTGCCAGCAAAAGTTCCAGTCCGGGCGGTTCACCCCTCCACTTT CASKSSSPGGSPLHF
. TRBJ1-2 . TRBV20-1 TGCAGTGCTAGTAAGAGCAGGGAGGGTGGCTACACCTTC CSASKSREGGYTF
. TRBJ1-2 . TRBV12-3/TRBV12-4 TGTGCCAGCAGTTTCCTACCGACAGGCCTTTATGGCTACACCTTC CASSFLPTGLYGYTF
. TRBJ2-1 . TRBV29-1 TGCAGCGTTGGATCGGTTCACAATGAGCAGTTCTTC CSVGSVHNEQFF
. TRBJ1-2 TRBD1 TRBV7-9 TGTGCCAGCAGCTTGGGGACAGGGGAAATCGGAAAAGGCTACACCTTC CASSLGTGEIGKGYTF
few TRBJ1-2 TRBD1 TRBV7-9 TGTGCCAGCAGCTCTGGACAGGGATTCGGTGGCTACACCTTC CASSSGQGFGGYTF
few TRBJ1-4 . TRBV18 TGTGCCAGCTCACCATCGGTGAGGACGACAAATGAAAAACTGTTTTTT CASSPSVRTTNEKLFF
. TRBJ2-5 TRBD1 TRBV2 TGTGCCAGCCAGGACAGGGGCAAGACCCAGTACTTC CASQDRGKTQYF
few TRBJ2-5 TRBD1 TRBV4-2 TGTGCCAGCAGCCTAGACAGGGGGCAAGAGACCCAGTACTTC CASSLDRGQETQYF
. TRBJ2-4 TRBD2 TRBV9 TGTGCCAGCAGCGGACCCGGGGGGGACAAAAACATTCAGTACTTC CASSGPGGDKNIQYF
. TRBJ2-1 . TRBV20-1 TGCAGTGCTAGTGGTTTAACCTACAATGAGCAGTTCTTC CSASGLTYNEQFF
. TRBJ1-1 . TRBV5-1 TGCGCCAGCAGCTTAATCCCCCCGAACACTGAAGCTTTCTTT CASSLIPPNTEAFF
few TRBJ2-5 . TRBV6-6 TGTGCCAGCAGTTACTCAGGGACCGAAGAGACCCAGTACTTC CASSYSGTEETQYF
many TRBJ2-7 . TRBV12-3/TRBV12-4 TGTGCCAGCAGTTTTACAGGGAGCTACGAGCAGTACTTC CASSFTGSYEQYF
. TRBJ1-5 . TRBV18 TGTGCCAGCTCACCAGACAGGAAAAATCAGCCCCAGCATTTT CASSPDRKNQPQHF
few TRBJ1-2 . TRBV10-3 TGTGCCATCAGTGATCAAAACTATGGCTACACCTTC CAISDQNYGYTF
. TRBJ2-7 TRBD1 TRBV4-1 TGCGCCAGCAGCCAACGGACAGGGGGTTTTAACGAGCAGTACTTC CASSQRTGGFNEQYF
. TRBJ1-4 . TRBV12-3/TRBV12-4 TGTGCCAGCAGTCTCGGGGCCGCTAATGAAAAACTGTTTTTT CASSLGAANEKLFF
few TRBJ1-2 . TRBV6-6 TGTGCCAGCAGTTACGGGCTAAACTATGGCTACACCTTC CASSYGLNYGYTF
. TRBJ1-3 . TRBV18 TGTGCCAGTTTGGCCAGCTCTGGAAACACCATATATTTT CASLASSGNTIYF
. TRBJ1-2 . TRBV19 TGTGCCAGTAGCACTCACACCTCGGGACCTGCCCGATATGGCTACACCTTC CASSTHTSGPARYGYTF
many TRBJ2-1 . TRBV28 TGTGCCAGCAGTTTTGCCCGGGGGCTACTCAATGAGCAGTTCTTC CASSFARGLLNEQFF
few TRBJ1-4 TRBD1 TRBV5-1 TGCGCCAGCAGTTTCCGGAGGGGGCGTGATGAAAAACTGTTTTTT CASSFRRGRDEKLFF
. TRBJ2-3 TRBD2 TRBV5-5 TGTGCCAGCAGTCGGACTAGCGGGGCCCTTACAGATACGCAGTATTTT CASSRTSGALTDTQYF
few TRBJ1-6 . TRBV6-5 TGTGCCAGCAGTTACTCTGGGTTGGACACCAATTATAATTCACCCCTCCACTTT CASSYSGLDTNYNSPLHF
. TRBJ2-3 TRBD1 TRBV4-3 TGCGCCAGCAGCCAAGCTGTCAGGGGGCGAGATACGCAGTATTTT CASSQAVRGRDTQYF
. TRBJ1-6 . TRBV7-2 TGTGCCAGCAGCGCCCTGGCAAGCCCCCTCCACTTT CASSALASPLHF
. TRBJ2-7 . TRBV5-6 TGTGCCAGCAGCACCAGAGCGACAGGTTGGGCAAGCTCCTACGAGCAGTACTTC CASSTRATGWASSYEQYF
once TRBJ2-7 TRBD1 TRBV12-3/TRBV12-4 TGTGCCAGCAGTTTTGATACAGGGGAAAGATACGAGCAGTACTTC CASSFDTGERYEQYF
. TRBJ1-2 . TRBV5-1 TGCGCCAGCAGCCGACAACAGGGTAGCTATGGCTACACCTTC CASSRQQGSYGYTF
. TRBJ1-6 . TRBV18 TGTGCCAGCTCAAAGGACAGCTGGAGGAGCTCCTATAATTCACCCCTCCACTTT CASSKDSWRSSYNSPLHF
few TRBJ1-1 . TRBV12-3/TRBV12-4 TGTGCCAGCAGTTTAGCGGGCCACGGGGGGGCTGAAGCTTTCTTT CASSLAGHGGAEAFF
. TRBJ2-7 . TRBV2 TGTGCCAGCAGTTTAGACCACTCCTACGAGCAGTACTTC CASSLDHSYEQYF